Each of the 12 T cell receptor beta chains below was sequenced from the same sample in a study of a mutant IDH1 vaccine in newly diagnosed glioma. These receptors lack a known antigen. The time point is: week 47, end of study. Topical imiquimod was applied with each vaccine dose, which held 300 ug of mutant IDH1 20-mer peptide. Profiling relied on immunoSEQ multiplex PCR, and the TCRdb table lists in-frame clones only, not all of them. The data show tens of thousands of clones, around nine tenths seen once. Sequenced material: PBMCs, taken from a glioma patient whose treatment included an IDH1 peptide vaccine. The source of these receptors is a man aged 35 to 55 with glioma.

V usage is TRBV10-2 and J usage is TRBJ1-2, with TRBD1 identical over 12 bases. The CDR3 runs to 15 residues. CDR1 WSHSY and CDR2 SAAADI come from the germline V gene. V gave up 5 bases and J gave up 6 bases; unmatched junction bases: 7. The chain's CDR3 is CASSWGQGAPDGYTF. CDR3 bases: TGCGCCAGCAGTTGGGGACAGGGGGCGCCGGATGGCTACACCTTC.

The chain uses TRBV5-1 and TRBJ1-1, with D perhaps matching TRBD1 (5 bases). The V end was cut by 3 bases, the J end by 1 base, with 10 bases between. Germline values: CDR1 SGHRS, CDR2 YFSETQ. The length of the CDR3 is 14 residues. The CDR3 is CASSWGDKNTEAFF. CDR3 DNA: TGCGCCAGCAGCTGGGGGGATAAGAACACTGAAGCTTTCTTT.

V and J are TRBV10-3 and TRBJ1-1; D is possibly TRBD1 (5 bases). Germline values: CDR1 ENHRY, CDR2 SYGVKD. V dropped 0 bases and J dropped 5 bases, with 16 bases sitting between them. The CDR3 sequence is 16 residues long. The CDR3 region has the DNA TGTGCCATCAGTGAGTCGGGCGGACTTTCAGGGACTGAAGCTTTCTTT. Protein product: CAISESGGLSGTEAFF.

In its sample, this clone was seen once. The chain joins TRBV28 to TRBJ2-1; 8 bases fit TRBD1. Trimming at V came to 5 bases and at J to 7 bases, leaving 7 bases not matched to a gene. Germline loops: CDR1 MDHEN, CDR2 SYDVKM. This CDR3 has 14 residues. The chain's CDR3 is CASSPRTGRNEQFF. The CDR3 region has the DNA TGTGCCAGCAGTCCCCGGACAGGGCGGAATGAGCAGTTCTTC.

J is TRBJ1-3 and V is TRBV2; a weak D match, TRBD1 (5 bases). Germline CDR1 SNHLY, CDR2 FYNNEI. Trimming removed 7 bases at V and 4 bases at J, with 17 bases between. The CDR3 runs 15 residues. The CDR3 region is CASKPPGDGGNTIYF. CDR3 DNA sequence: TGTGCCAGCAAGCCACCTGGGGACGGGGGAAACACCATATATTTT.

This clone was counted a single time. The chain has TRBV7-9 and TRBJ2-2; the D call may be TRBD1 or TRBD2 (5 bases each). CDR3 size: 16 residues. Per the germline V gene, CDR1 is SEHNR and CDR2 is FQNEAQ (reference sequence). The germline V and J ends were trimmed by 4 bases and 0 bases, with 12 bases remaining between them. The CDR3 protein is CASSSGTHSNTGELFF. In DNA form, the CDR3 reads TGTGCCAGCAGCTCGGGGACCCACTCGAACACCGGGGAGCTGTTTTTT.

The J gene is TRBJ1-1, the V gene TRBV19, with D perhaps TRBD1 (5 bases). V was clipped by 3 bases and J by 1 base, with 9 bases between them. CDR1 is LNHDA, CDR2 SQIVND, per germline (reference sequence). This CDR3 is built from 14 residues. The CDR3 is CASSMNRPNTEAFF. CDR3 nucleotide sequence: TGTGCCAGTAGTATGAACAGGCCGAACACTGAAGCTTTCTTT.

The chain uses TRBV30 and TRBJ1-3; D is unclear. The CDR3 runs 14 residues. V was shortened by 0 bases and J by 0 bases, with 6 bases between the two germline ends. CDR1 is GTSNPN, CDR2 SVGIG, per germline (reference sequence). The CDR3 is CAWSVGSSGNTIYF. CDR3 sequence (DNA): TGTGCCTGGAGTGTAGGTAGCTCTGGAAACACCATATATTTT.

V usage is TRBV10-3 and J usage is TRBJ2-6; D is possibly TRBD1 (6 bases). This CDR3 is built from 16 residues. The germline V and J ends were trimmed by 5 bases and 1 base, with 12 bases remaining between them. The germline V gene encodes CDR1 ENHRY and CDR2 SYGVKD. The CDR3 here is CAISRDRPSGANVLTF. In DNA form, the CDR3 reads TGTGCCATCAGTCGCGACAGGCCTTCTGGGGCCAACGTCCTGACTTTC.

The rearrangement uses TRBV7-2 and TRBJ2-5; TRBD2 matches at 9 bases. The J call may not be correct, given that the DNA end is closer to TRBJ2-7. Germline CDR1 is SGHTA and CDR2 is FQGNSA. This CDR3 is built from 13 residues. CDR3 region: CASRYSGSYEQYF. The DNA for the CDR3 is TGTGCCAGCAGATATAGCGGGAGCTACGAGCAGTACTTC.

The CDR3 DNA reads as TGTGCCAGCAGCCAAGGACAGGGTTCGTGGGAGCAGTACTTC. Translating gives CASSQGQGSWEQYF. The chain carries TRBV7-2 and TRBJ2-7; TRBD1 matches 8 bases. The CDR3 runs to 14 residues. In germline, CDR1 is SGHTA, CDR2 FQGNSA. The junction had 10 bases not matched to a gene; V was cut back by 5 bases and J by 7 bases.

This clone has just a few counts. This chain connects TRBV28 to TRBJ1-4, with TRBD1 matching 8 bases. The germline V gene has CDR1 MDHEN and CDR2 SYDVKM. V lost 5 bases to trimming and J lost 10 bases; unmatched junction nucleotides: 12. The CDR3 runs to 15 residues. In nucleotides, the CDR3 is TGTGCCAGCAGTCGCCAGGGGGCGGGGATCGGAAAACTGTTTTTT. Translation gives CASSRQGAGIGKLFF.